This T cell receptor beta chain was profiled in a study of cytomegalovirus exposure and HLA in healthy donors. The data were produced by immunoSEQ multiplex PCR, yet TCRdb's version contains in-frame clones alone and is incomplete. This sample yields some 140,000 clones, of which less than 90% are seen a single time; 20% to 25% belongs to the top ten. Sequenced: PBMCs. The receptor comes from a young man in good health and CMV-seropositive.

The CDR3 sequence is CASSLRLGQGDEQYF. DNA for the CDR3: TGCGCCAGCAGCTTGAGGTTGGGACAGGGGGACGAGCAGTACTTC. The chain links TRBV5-1 to TRBJ2-7; 11 bases line up with TRBD1. The CDR3 spans 15 residues. CDR1 is SGHRS, CDR2 YFSETQ, per germline. V was clipped by 1 base and J by 5 bases; unmatched bases: 5.